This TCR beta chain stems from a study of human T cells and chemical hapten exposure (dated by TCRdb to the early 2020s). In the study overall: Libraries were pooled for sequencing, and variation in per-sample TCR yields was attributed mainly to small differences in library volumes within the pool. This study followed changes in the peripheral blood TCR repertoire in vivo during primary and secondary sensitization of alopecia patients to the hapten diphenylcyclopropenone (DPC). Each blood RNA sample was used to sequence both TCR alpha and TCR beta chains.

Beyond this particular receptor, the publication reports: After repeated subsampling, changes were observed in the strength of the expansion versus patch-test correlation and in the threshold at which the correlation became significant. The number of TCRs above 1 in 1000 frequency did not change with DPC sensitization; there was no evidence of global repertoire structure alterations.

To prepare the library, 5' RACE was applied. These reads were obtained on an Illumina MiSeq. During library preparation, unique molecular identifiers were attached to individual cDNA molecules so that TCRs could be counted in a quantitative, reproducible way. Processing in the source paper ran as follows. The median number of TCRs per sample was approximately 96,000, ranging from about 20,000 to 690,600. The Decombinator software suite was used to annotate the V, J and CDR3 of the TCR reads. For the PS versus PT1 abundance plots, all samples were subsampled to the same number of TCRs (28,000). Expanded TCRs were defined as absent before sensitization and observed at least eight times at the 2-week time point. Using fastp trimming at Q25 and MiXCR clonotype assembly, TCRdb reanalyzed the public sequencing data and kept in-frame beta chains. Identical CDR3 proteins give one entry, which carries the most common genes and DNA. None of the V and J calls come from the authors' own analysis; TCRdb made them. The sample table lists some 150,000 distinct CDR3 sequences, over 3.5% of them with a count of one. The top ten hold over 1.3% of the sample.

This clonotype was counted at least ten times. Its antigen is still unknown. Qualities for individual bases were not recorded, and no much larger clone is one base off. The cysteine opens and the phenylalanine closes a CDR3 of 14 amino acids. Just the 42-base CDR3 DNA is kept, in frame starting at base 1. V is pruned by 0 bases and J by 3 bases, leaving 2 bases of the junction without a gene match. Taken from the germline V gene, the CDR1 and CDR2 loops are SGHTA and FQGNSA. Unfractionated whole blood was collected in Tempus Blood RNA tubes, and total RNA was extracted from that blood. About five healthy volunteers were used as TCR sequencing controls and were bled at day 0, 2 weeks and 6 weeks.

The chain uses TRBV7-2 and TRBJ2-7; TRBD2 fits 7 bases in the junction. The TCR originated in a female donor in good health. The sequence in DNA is TGTGCCAGCAGCTTAGCGGGGGGGGGCTACGAGCAGTACTTC. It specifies CASSLAGGGYEQYF. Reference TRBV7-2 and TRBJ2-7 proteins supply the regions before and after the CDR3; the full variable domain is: GAGVSQSPSNKVTEKGKDVELRCDPISGHTALYWYRQSLGQGLEFLIYFQGNSAPDKSGLPSDRFSAERTGGSVSTLTIQRTQQEDSAVYLCASSLAGGGYEQYFGPGTRLTVT.